A single sample is the source of the 26 T cell receptor beta chains below, sequenced in a study of human T cells and chemical hapten exposure. TCRdb itself ran the RACE reads through MiXCR, one entry per CDR3 protein. The sample comprises some 250,000 distinct CDR3 sequences, around 7.3% of which are singletons, and 1.2% rests with the top ten. This sample's time point: pre-sensitization, week 0. Treatment denoted: therapeutic diphenylcyclopropenone sensitization with weekly scalp DPC. The sample was whole blood, taken in connection with sensitization to the hapten diphenylcyclopropenone (DPC). All receptors derive from a man between 18 and 29 years old with alopecia areata. Some clones in this sample may be carry-over from other donors' samples.

This clonotype was seen a few times. This chain joins TRBV7-9 and TRBJ1-2; 7 bases agree with TRBD1. Germline V gene data show CDR1 as SEHNR and CDR2 as FQNEAQ (reference sequence). This CDR3 spans 15 amino acids. The ends lost 5 bases at V and 2 bases at J; junction bases unmatched: 8. CDR3 sequence reads: CASSPIDRENYGYTF. The CDR3 DNA follows: TGTGCCAGCAGCCCCATCGACAGGGAAAACTATGGCTACACCTTC. The full variable domain, rest sourced from reference TRBV7-9 and TRBJ1-2, is DTGVSQNPRHKITKRGQNVTFRCDPISEHNRLYWYRQTLGQGPEFLTYFQNEAQLEKSRLLSDRFSAERPKGSFSTLEIQRTEQGDSAMYLCASSPIDRENYGYTFGSGTRLTVV.

This chain links TRBV6-2 or TRBV6-3 with TRBJ1-1; D is undetermined. Trimming cost V 1 base and J 6 bases, with 12 bases left between them. CDR3 length equals 14 residues. Germline V gene sequence: CDR1 MNHEY, CDR2 SVGEGT. This chain's CDR3 is CASSYLAGKAEAFF. CDR3 coding DNA: TGTGCCAGCAGTTACTTGGCAGGAAAGGCTGAAGCTTTCTTT.

V usage is TRBV12-3 or TRBV12-4 and J usage is TRBJ1-2; D gene ambiguous. Trimming pared 5 bases from V and 4 bases from J, leaving 14 bases between. There are 14 residues in the CDR3. CDR3 sequence reads: CASSLEGEVYGYTF. As DNA, the CDR3 is TGTGCCAGCAGTCTGGAGGGTGAGGTCTATGGCTACACCTTC.

The sample holds a few counts of this clonotype. J is TRBJ2-5 and V is TRBV6-2 or TRBV6-3; D is perhaps TRBD1 or TRBD2 (5 bases each). The germline V gene encodes CDR1 MNHEY and CDR2 SVGEGT. This CDR3 is 15 amino acids long. V shed 7 bases and J shed 5 bases, with 20 bases lying between them. CDR3 coding DNA: TGTGCCAGCAAAGGACAAGTCGGGCGGGTGGAGACCCAGTACTTC. It translates to CASKGQVGRVETQYF.

The chain employs TRBV6-5 and TRBJ1-5; TRBD1 is a possible D gene (6 bases). V was pared by 8 bases and J by 7 bases, with 12 bases between. Germline V gives CDR1 MNHEY, CDR2 SVGAGI. The CDR3 runs to 12 residues. The CDR3 sequence is CASGGARQPQHF. DNA for the CDR3: TGTGCCAGCGGGGGGGCAAGGCAGCCCCAGCATTTT.

This sequence joins TRBV7-2 and TRBJ2-7; D is uncertain. Germline V CDR1 and CDR2: SGHTA, FQGNSA. The CDR3 contains 12 residues. Trimming cost V 4 bases and J 7 bases, with 11 bases left between them. This CDR3 is CASSSYGREQYF. The CDR3 nucleotides read TGTGCCAGCAGCTCCTACGGAAGGGAGCAGTACTTC.

The rearrangement links TRBV4-3 to TRBJ1-1, with D perhaps matching TRBD1 (5 bases). Between the trimmed V and J ends, which lost 1 base and 8 bases, there was a span of 11 bases. The germline V gene has CDR1 LGHNA and CDR2 YSLEER. The CDR3 is 13 residues long. The CDR3 DNA follows: TGCGCCAGCAGCCAAGGAGGCGGACAAGAAGCTTTCTTT. This encodes CASSQGGGQEAFF.

This clonotype turned up a few times. CDR3 sequence reads: CASSLAARATEAFF. CDR3 sequence (DNA): TGTGCCAGCAGTTTAGCCGCCCGGGCTACTGAAGCTTTCTTT. The chain links TRBV28 to TRBJ1-1; D is ambiguous. Germline V CDR1 and CDR2: MDHEN, SYDVKM. V shed 2 bases and J shed 5 bases, with 12 bases lying between them. The CDR3 length is 14 residues. The full variable domain, its missing parts supplied by reference TRBV28 and TRBJ1-1, is DVKVTQSSRYLVKRTGEKVFLECVQDMDHENMFWYRQDPGLGLRLIYFSYDVKMKEKGDIPEGYSVSREKKERFSLILESASTNQTSMYLCASSLAARATEAFFGQGTRLTVV.

This clonotype was detected only a few times. The chain is built from TRBV5-6 and TRBJ1-5; the D gene is possibly TRBD1 (6 bases). Germline lookup yields CDR1 SGHDT and CDR2 YYEEEE. This CDR3 is built from 15 residues. Deletions cut 1 base from V and 5 bases from J, with 13 bases between. The CDR3 loop reads CASSLRGAVYQPQHF. The CDR3 DNA follows: TGTGCCAGCAGCTTGAGGGGGGCCGTCTATCAGCCCCAGCATTTT.

Ten or more counts support this clonotype. CDR3 DNA: TGTGCCAGCAGGTCAGGGGATGGCTACACCTTC. Translated, it gives CASRSGDGYTF. The V call is TRBV11-1, the J call TRBJ1-2, with a weak D call TRBD1 (6 bases). This CDR3 is 11 amino acids long. V was clipped by 6 bases and J by 6 bases, with 8 bases between them. The V gene's germline CDR1 is SGHAT and CDR2 FQDESV (reference sequence).

The genes are TRBV20-1 and TRBJ1-6; weak D call: TRBD1 (5 bases). With 1 base removed from V and 0 bases from J, the gap between germline ends came to 7 bases. Germline CDR1 is DFQATT and CDR2 is SNEGSKA (reference sequence). This CDR3 has 15 amino acids. CDR3 nucleotide sequence: TGCAGTGCTAGAGGGGGCAGCTCCTATAATTCACCCCTCCACTTT. It yields the protein CSARGGSSYNSPLHF.

This clonotype was counted between two and nine times. The chain uses TRBV27 and TRBJ1-6, with D perhaps matching TRBD1 (5 bases). CDR1 is MNHEY, CDR2 SMNVEV, per germline (reference sequence). CDR3 length: 16 residues. V was pared by 5 bases and J by 4 bases, with 15 bases between. The CDR3 DNA sequence: TGTGCCAGCAGTCCGAGGAGCGGGGGATATAATTCACCCCTCCACTTT. Its protein product is CASSPRSGGYNSPLHF.

The CDR3, as DNA: TGTGCCAGCAGATTAACAGGGGGACCCTACAATGAGCAGTTCTTC. Protein: CASRLTGGPYNEQFF. This chain links TRBV6-5 with TRBJ2-1, with 8 bases matching TRBD1. CDR1 and CDR2 (germline): MNHEY, SVGAGI. V lost 6 bases and J lost 2; bases outside the gene matches: 6. This CDR3 comprises 15 residues.

In its sample, this clonotype was seen many times. The chain uses TRBV29-1 and TRBJ1-2; a possible D gene is TRBD1 (6 bases). Germline V gene data show CDR1 as SQVTM and CDR2 as ANQGSEA. The CDR3 sequence is 12 residues long. Written as DNA, the CDR3 is TGCGGGGGGGCAGGGCTACGGTATGGCTACACCTTC. Encoded protein: CGGAGLRYGYTF. Drawing the rest from reference TRBV29-1 and TRBJ1-2, the complete variable domain is SAVISQKPSRDICQRGTSLTIQCQVDSQVTMMFWYRQQPGQSLTLIATANQGSEATYESGFVIDKFPISRPNLTFSTLTVSNMSPEDSSIYLCGGAGLRYGYTFGSGTRLTVV.

This clonotype was recorded many times. The chain recombines TRBV9 with TRBJ1-5; D is possibly TRBD1 (5 bases). The CDR3 extends over 15 amino acids. CDR1 SGDLS and CDR2 YYNGEE come from the germline V gene. V was clipped by 0 bases and J by 2 bases, with 9 bases between them. Written as DNA, the CDR3 is TGTGCCAGCAGCGTAGGGACATTGGGCAATCAGCCCCAGCATTTT. This gives the protein CASSVGTLGNQPQHF.

V and J are TRBV4-1 and TRBJ1-5; D is perhaps TRBD1 (6 bases). Trimming stripped 0 bases from V and 4 bases from J, with 13 bases between. Germline V gene data show CDR1 as MGHRA and CDR2 as YSYEKL. CDR3 size: 16 residues. CDR3 in DNA: TGCGCCAGCAGCCAAGATAACGGGACACCGAATCAGCCCCAGCATTTT. The encoded protein is CASSQDNGTPNQPQHF.

The chain recombines TRBV6-2 or TRBV6-3 with TRBJ1-5; D is possibly TRBD1 (5 bases). Germline V gene lookup returns CDR1 MNHEY and CDR2 SVGEGT. V lost 7 bases and J 2 bases, leaving 24 bases between the germline ends. There are 18 residues in the CDR3. The CDR3 coding sequence is TGTGCCAGCACTCCCGGGGCAGGGAGGGCATATCGCAATCAGCCCCAGCATTTT. Amino acid sequence: CASTPGAGRAYRNQPQHF.

This clonotype has more than one count but fewer than ten. The chain carries TRBV24-1 and TRBJ1-6; no clear D. Germline V CDR1 and CDR2: KGHDR, SFDVKD. The V gene lost 9 bases and the J gene lost 8 bases, with 13 bases spanning the gap. This CDR3 contains 13 residues. This chain's CDR3 is CATRGDGDSPLHF. CDR3 in DNA: TGTGCCACCCGCGGGGATGGTGATTCACCCCTCCACTTT.

The chain has TRBV27 and TRBJ1-5; D gene uncertain. V gave up 6 bases and J gave up 1 base, with 4 bases separating them. In germline, CDR1 is MNHEY, CDR2 SMNVEV (reference sequence). CDR3 length equals 12 residues. The CDR3 nucleotides read TGTGCCAGCAGAGAGAGCAATCAGCCCCAGCATTTT. Encoded protein: CASRESNQPQHF.

The V and J genes are TRBV20-1 and TRBJ2-3; TRBD1 matches at 10 bases. The CDR3 has 14 residues. The V and J ends lost 7 bases and 2 bases, in that order; junction bases with no gene match: 6. Germline V gives CDR1 DFQATT, CDR2 SNEGSKA (reference sequence). This chain's CDR3 is CSVPDRGLTDTQYF. CDR3 coding DNA: TGCAGTGTCCCCGACAGGGGGCTCACAGATACGCAGTATTTT.

This clonotype was counted only a few times. The V gene is TRBV4-3, the J gene TRBJ1-2, with D unresolved. V lost 0 bases and J 2 bases, leaving 10 bases between the germline ends. Per the germline V gene, CDR1 is LGHNA and CDR2 is YSLEER. CDR3 size: 15 residues. The CDR3 DNA reads TGCGCCAGCAGCCAAGATCCCGGCGAAAACTATGGCTACACCTTC. It encodes CASSQDPGENYGYTF.

This clonotype was recorded a few times. The V call is TRBV27, the J call TRBJ1-5; D is uncertain. This CDR3 is 13 amino acids long. Trimming removed 3 bases at V and 4 bases at J, with 7 bases between. Germline V gives CDR1 MNHEY, CDR2 SMNVEV (reference sequence). CDR3 in amino acids: CASSFVGNQPQHF. CDR3 bases: TGTGCCAGCAGTTTTGTAGGAAATCAGCCCCAGCATTTT.

V is TRBV5-1 and J is TRBJ2-7, with D unresolved. Germline CDR1 SGHRS, CDR2 YFSETQ. Between the trimmed V and J ends, which lost 4 bases and 4 bases, there was a span of 30 bases. The CDR3 is made up of 19 amino acids. The CDR3 sequence: CASSHSIKNVKRPNYEQYF. The CDR3 DNA reads TGCGCCAGCAGCCACTCAATAAAAAACGTCAAGCGCCCAAATTACGAGCAGTACTTC.

This rearrangement joins TRBV12-3 or TRBV12-4 to TRBJ2-6, with D hard to call. This CDR3 contains 13 residues. Trimming took 7 bases from V and 2 from J, leaving 6 bases between them. The CDR3 loop reads CASIITGANVLTF. The CDR3 bases are TGTGCCAGCATCATTACTGGGGCCAACGTCCTGACTTTC.

This clonotype was recorded a few times. This chain connects TRBV6-5 to TRBJ2-1; 8 bases are a match to TRBD1. Trimming removed 0 bases from V and 5 bases from J; junction bases left unmatched: 6. This CDR3 is 16 amino acids long. The germline gives CDR1 MNHEY, CDR2 SVGAGI. The CDR3 loop reads CASSYSIGQGHNEQFF. In DNA, the CDR3 is TGTGCCAGCAGTTACTCGATTGGACAGGGCCACAATGAGCAGTTCTTC.

The chain links TRBV20-1 to TRBJ1-1; D unclear. CDR1 is DFQATT and CDR2 is SNEGSKA in the germline V gene (reference sequence). Between the trimmed V and J ends, which lost 1 base and 7 bases, there was a span of 16 bases. The length of the CDR3 is 14 residues. CDR3 sequence: CSARVSGSAIEAFF. The CDR3 DNA follows: TGCAGTGCTAGAGTTTCCGGGAGTGCGATTGAAGCTTTCTTT.